The clone carrying this T cell receptor beta chain was recorded at least ten times. Its specificity is not known. The time point: sample taken at primary tumor resection. Sequencing covered unsorted whole RNA taken from tumor, nontumor lung or frozen PBMC. TCRdb called the 5' RACE reads again in MiXCR, with one record for every CDR3 protein. The sample has tens of thousands of distinct CDR3 sequences; about 4.9% are singletons. Germline V gene lookup returns CDR1 MNHNS and CDR2 SASEGT. CDR3 length: 15 residues. Trimming left V 7 bases short and J 0 bases short, with 13 bases between. These data are taken from a study of spatial heterogeneity in lung cancer. Study results and limitations: Within tumors, counts of expanded alpha and beta TCRs tracked tumor mutation counts.

The specimen was lung tumor tissue, collected at surgery. The rearrangement joins TRBV6-1 to TRBJ2-1, with D possibly TRBD1 on 5 matching bases. This clonotype was obtained from a male donor with early-stage non-small cell lung cancer. This CDR3 is CASNPTDSSYNEQFF. CDR3 sequence (DNA): TGTGCCAGCAACCCGACAGATAGCTCCTACAATGAGCAGTTCTTC.